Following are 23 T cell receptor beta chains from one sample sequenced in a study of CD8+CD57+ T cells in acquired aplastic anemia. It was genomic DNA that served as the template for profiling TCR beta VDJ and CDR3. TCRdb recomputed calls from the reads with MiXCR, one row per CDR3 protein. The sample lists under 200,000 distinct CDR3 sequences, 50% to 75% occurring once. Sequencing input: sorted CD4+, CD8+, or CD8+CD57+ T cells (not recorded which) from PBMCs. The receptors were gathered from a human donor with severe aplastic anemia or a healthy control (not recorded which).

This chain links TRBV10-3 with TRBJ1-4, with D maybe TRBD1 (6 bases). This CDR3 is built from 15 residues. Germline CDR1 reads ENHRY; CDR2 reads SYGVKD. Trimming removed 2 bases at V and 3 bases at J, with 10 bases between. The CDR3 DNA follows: TGTGCCATCAGTGAGATACAGGGCGCTAATGAAAAACTGTTTTTT. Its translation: CAISEIQGANEKLFF.

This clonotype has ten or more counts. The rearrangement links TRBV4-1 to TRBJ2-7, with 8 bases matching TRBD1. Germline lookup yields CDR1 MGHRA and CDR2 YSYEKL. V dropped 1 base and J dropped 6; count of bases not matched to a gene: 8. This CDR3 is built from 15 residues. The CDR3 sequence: CASSQGTGTLGEQYF. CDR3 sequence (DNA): TGCGCCAGCAGCCAAGGGACAGGGACATTGGGCGAGCAGTACTTC.

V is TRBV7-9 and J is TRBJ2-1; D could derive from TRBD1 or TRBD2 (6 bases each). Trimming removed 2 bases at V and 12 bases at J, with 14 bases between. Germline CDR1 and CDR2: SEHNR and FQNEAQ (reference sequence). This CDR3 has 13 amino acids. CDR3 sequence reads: CASSLLGGATQFF. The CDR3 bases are TGTGCCAGCAGCTTACTCGGGGGCGCGACGCAGTTCTTC.

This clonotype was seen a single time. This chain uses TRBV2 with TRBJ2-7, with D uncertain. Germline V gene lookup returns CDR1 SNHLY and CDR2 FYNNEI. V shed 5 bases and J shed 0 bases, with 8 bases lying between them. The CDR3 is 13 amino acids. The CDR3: CASSYSSSYEQYF. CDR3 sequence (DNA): TGTGCCAGCAGTTACTCGAGCTCCTACGAGCAGTACTTC. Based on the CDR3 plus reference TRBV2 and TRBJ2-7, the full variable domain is EPEVTQTPSHQVTQMGQEVILRCVPISNHLYFYWYRQILGQKVEFLVSFYNNEISEKSEIFDDQFSVERPDGSNFTLKIRSTKLEDSAMYFCASSYSSSYEQYFGPGTRLTVT.

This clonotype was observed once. The DNA for the CDR3 is TGTGCCAGCAGCTTAGTAGGGACAGGGCGAGAAAAACTGTTTTTT. As protein: CASSLVGTGREKLFF. The chain uses TRBV7-8 and TRBJ1-4; 9 positions agree with TRBD1. V shed 1 base, J shed 8 bases, and the junction held 5 bases outside the gene matches. Germline V lookup: CDR1 SGHVS, CDR2 FQNEAQ. The CDR3 covers 15 residues. The variable domain in full, with the rest retrieved from reference TRBV7-8 and TRBJ1-4, is GAGVSQSPRYKVAKRGQDVALRCDPISGHVSLFWYQQALGQGPEFLTYFQNEAQLDKSGLPSDRFFAERPEGSVSTLKIQRTQQEDSAVYLCASSLVGTGREKLFFGSGTQLSVL.

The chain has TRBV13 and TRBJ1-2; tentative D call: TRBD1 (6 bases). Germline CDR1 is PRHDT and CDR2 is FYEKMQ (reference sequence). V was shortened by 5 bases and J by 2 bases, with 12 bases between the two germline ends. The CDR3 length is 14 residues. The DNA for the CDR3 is TGTGCCAGCAGCCAACAGGGAGCAAACTATGGCTACACCTTC. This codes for CASSQQGANYGYTF.

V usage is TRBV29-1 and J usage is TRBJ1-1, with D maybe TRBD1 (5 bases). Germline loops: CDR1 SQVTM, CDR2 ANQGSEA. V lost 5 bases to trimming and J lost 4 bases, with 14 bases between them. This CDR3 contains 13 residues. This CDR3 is CSVKWGERTEAFF. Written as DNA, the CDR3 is TGCAGCGTTAAATGGGGGGAACGCACTGAAGCTTTCTTT. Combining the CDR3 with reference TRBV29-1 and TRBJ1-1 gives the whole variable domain SAVISQKPSRDICQRGTSLTIQCQVDSQVTMMFWYRQQPGQSLTLIATANQGSEATYESGFVIDKFPISRPNLTFSTLTVSNMSPEDSSIYLCSVKWGERTEAFFGQGTRLTVV.

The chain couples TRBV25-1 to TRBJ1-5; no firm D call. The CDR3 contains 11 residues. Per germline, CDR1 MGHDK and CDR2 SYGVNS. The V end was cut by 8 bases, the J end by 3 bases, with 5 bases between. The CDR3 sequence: CASGNNQPQHF. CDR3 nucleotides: TGTGCCAGCGGCAACAATCAGCCCCAGCATTTT.

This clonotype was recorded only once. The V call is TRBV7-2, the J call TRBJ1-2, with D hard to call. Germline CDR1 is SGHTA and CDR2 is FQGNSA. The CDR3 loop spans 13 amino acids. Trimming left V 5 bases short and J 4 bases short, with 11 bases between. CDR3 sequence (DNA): TGTGCCAGCAGCAACGGGGTCGGCTATGGCTACACCTTC. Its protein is CASSNGVGYGYTF.

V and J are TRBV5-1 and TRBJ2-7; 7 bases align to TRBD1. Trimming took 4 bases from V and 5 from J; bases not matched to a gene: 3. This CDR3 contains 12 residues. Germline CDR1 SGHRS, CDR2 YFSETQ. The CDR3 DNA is TGCGCCAGCAGCCGGGACAGTAACGAGCAGTACTTC. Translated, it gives CASSRDSNEQYF.

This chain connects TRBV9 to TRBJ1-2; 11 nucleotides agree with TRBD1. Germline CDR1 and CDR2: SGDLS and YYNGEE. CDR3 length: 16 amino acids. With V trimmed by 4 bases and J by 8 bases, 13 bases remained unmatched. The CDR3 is CASSQKGQGAFGGYTF. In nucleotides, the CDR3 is TGTGCCAGCAGCCAAAAAGGACAGGGGGCTTTTGGGGGCTACACCTTC.

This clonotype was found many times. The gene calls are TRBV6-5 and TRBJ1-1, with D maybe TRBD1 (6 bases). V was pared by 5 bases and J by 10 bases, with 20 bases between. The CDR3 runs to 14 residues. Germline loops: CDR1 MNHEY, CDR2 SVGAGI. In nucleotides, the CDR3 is TGTGCCAGCAGTCATCGGGGGGGGCTGATCGGAGCTTTCTTT. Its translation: CASSHRGGLIGAFF.

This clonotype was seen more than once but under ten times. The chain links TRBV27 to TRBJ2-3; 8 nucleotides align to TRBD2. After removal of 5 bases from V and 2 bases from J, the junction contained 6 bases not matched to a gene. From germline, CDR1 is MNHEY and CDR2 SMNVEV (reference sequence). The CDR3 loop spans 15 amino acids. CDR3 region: CASSELAGFTDTQYF. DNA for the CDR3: TGTGCCAGCAGTGAATTAGCGGGGTTCACAGATACGCAGTATTTT.

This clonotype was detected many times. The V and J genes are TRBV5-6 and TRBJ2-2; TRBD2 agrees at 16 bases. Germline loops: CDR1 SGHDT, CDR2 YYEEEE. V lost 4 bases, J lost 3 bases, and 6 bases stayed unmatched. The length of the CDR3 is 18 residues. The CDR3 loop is CASSEGLAGGPHTGELFF. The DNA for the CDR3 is TGTGCCAGCAGCGAGGGACTAGCGGGGGGGCCACACACCGGGGAGCTGTTTTTT.

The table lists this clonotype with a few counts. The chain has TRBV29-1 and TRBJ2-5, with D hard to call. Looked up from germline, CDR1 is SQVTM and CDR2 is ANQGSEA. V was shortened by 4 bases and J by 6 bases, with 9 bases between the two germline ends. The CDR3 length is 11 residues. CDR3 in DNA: TGCAGCGTTGTGTATTTACAGACCCAGTACTTC. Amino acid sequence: CSVVYLQTQYF.

CDR3 nucleotide sequence: TGCAGTGCAAGGCCTAGCGGGAACACCGGGGAGCTGTTTTTT. It codes for CSARPSGNTGELFF. The J gene is TRBJ2-2, the V gene TRBV20-1, with 7 bases aligning to TRBD2. This CDR3 has 14 amino acids. V shed 6 bases and J 1 base; nucleotides not matched to a gene: 5. Germline lookup yields CDR1 DFQATT and CDR2 SNEGSKA (reference sequence).

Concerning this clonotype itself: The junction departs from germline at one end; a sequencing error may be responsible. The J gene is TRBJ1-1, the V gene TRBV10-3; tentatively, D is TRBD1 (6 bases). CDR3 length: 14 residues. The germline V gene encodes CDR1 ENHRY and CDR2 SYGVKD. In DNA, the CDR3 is TGTGCCACCAGTGCCCGGGACATGAACACTGAAGCTTTCTTT. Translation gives CATSARDMNTEAFF.

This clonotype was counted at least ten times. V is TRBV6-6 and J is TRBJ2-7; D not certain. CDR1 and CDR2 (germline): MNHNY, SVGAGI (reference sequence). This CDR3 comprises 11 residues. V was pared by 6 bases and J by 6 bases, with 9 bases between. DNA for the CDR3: TGTGCCAGCAGCCCCTTCGGCGAGCAGTACTTC. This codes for CASSPFGEQYF.

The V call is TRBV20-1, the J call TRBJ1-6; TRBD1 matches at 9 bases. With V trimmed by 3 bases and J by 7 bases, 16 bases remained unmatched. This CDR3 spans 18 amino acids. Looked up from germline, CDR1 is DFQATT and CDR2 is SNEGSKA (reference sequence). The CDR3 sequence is CSASLLDRGTFWNSPLHF. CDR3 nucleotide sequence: TGCAGTGCTAGTTTGCTGGACAGGGGAACGTTTTGGAATTCACCCCTCCACTTT.

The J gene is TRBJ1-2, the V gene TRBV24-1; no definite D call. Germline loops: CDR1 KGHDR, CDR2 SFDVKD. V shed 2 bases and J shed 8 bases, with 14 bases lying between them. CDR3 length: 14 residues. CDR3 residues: CATSDSTSAGGYTF. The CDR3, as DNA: TGTGCCACCAGTGATTCCACATCGGCGGGAGGCTACACCTTC.

CDR3 nucleotides: TGTGCCATCGGGGGAGACTATGGCTACACCTTC. It translates to CAIGGDYGYTF. This chain uses TRBV10-3 with TRBJ1-2; tentatively, D is TRBD1 (5 bases). The CDR3 is 11 amino acids. Per germline, CDR1 ENHRY and CDR2 SYGVKD. The V and J ends lost 8 bases and 3 bases respectively, with 7 bases between them.

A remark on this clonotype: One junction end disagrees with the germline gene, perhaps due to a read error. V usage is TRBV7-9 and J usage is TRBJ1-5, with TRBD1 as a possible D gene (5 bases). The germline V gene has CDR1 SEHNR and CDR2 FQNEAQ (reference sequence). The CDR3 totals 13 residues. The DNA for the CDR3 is TGTGCCAGCAGCTTACAGGGAGATCAGCCTCAGCATTTT. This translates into CASSLQGDQPQHF.

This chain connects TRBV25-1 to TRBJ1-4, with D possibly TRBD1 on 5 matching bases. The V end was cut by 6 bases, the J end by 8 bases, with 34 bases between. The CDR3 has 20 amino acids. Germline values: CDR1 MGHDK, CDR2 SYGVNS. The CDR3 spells CASSRTSGDNHRRGNEKLFF. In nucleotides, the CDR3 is TGTGCCAGCAGCCGGACTAGCGGTGACAATCACCGCCGGGGGAACGAAAAACTGTTTTTT.